This T cell receptor (beta chain) was identified in a study of CD8 T cells in ankylosing spondylitis. Broader study findings: Clones linked to the disease showed a CD8+ phenotype. They occurred at relatively low frequencies in peripheral blood.

On this clonotype: What it binds is unknown.

CDR3 length: 20 residues. V was pared by 5 bases and J by 4 bases, with 13 bases of the junction left unmatched. Germline V gene data show CDR1 as MDHEN and CDR2 as SYDVKM. Each CDR3 protein is one row after TCRdb ran MiXCR on the 5' RACE reads. The data show about 160,000 distinct CDR3 sequences, with 9.5% to 10% seen just once and more than 13% held by the top ten. The rearrangement joins TRBV28 to TRBJ2-2; 16 positions agree with TRBD2. This TCR was sampled from a female donor with ankylosing spondylitis or in good health (not recorded which). Material for sequencing was blood, either unsorted or a sorted T cell fraction (not recorded which). CDR3 DNA: TGTGCCAGCAGTCCGATCCCGGGGACTAGCGGGAGGGCCTCCACCGGGGAGCTGTTTTTT. Encoded protein: CASSPIPGTSGRASTGELFF.